A single sample is the source of the 30 T cell receptor beta chains below, sequenced in a study of blood T cells in healthy people across ages. For the second PCR, which ran for roughly 7 to 11 cycles, a sample-barcoded 5' primer and a J-beta primer mix were used. TCRdb re-called the 5' RACE reads with MiXCR, one entry per CDR3 protein. The repertoire holds a few hundred thousand distinct CDR3 sequences, approximately 27% seen once, with roughly 20% in the top ten. Specimen: blood. These TCRs come from a woman in her sixties or seventies in good health.

The chain has TRBV20-1 and TRBJ2-3; D is possibly TRBD2 (7 bases). Trimming stripped 3 bases from V and 6 bases from J, with 19 bases between. CDR1 DFQATT and CDR2 SNEGSKA come from the germline V gene (reference sequence). The CDR3 runs 15 residues. The CDR3 region is CSASGGAPRSDTQYF. The CDR3 bases are TGCAGTGCTAGTGGGGGGGCCCCTCGGTCTGATACGCAGTATTTT.

V gene TRBV6-2 or TRBV6-3 combines with J gene TRBJ2-3; 7 nucleotides match TRBD2. With V trimmed by 1 base and J by 2 bases, 3 bases remained unmatched. Germline CDR1 MNHEY, CDR2 SVGEGT. The CDR3 extends over 15 amino acids. The CDR3, as DNA: TGTGCCAGCAGTTACTTTGCGGGGGACACAGATACGCAGTATTTT. Amino acid sequence: CASSYFAGDTDTQYF.

The chain combines TRBV27 with TRBJ2-2; TRBD2 aligns across 12 bases. The CDR3 has 19 amino acids. V shed 6 bases, J shed 4 bases, and the junction held 15 bases outside the gene matches. Germline V gene data show CDR1 as MNHEY and CDR2 as SMNVEV (reference sequence). The CDR3 region is CASSPLVLAGGPGTGELFF. The CDR3 DNA is TGTGCCAGCAGCCCACTTGTCCTAGCGGGAGGGCCGGGCACCGGGGAGCTGTTTTTT.

This clonotype has a handful of counts. Mismatch with germline at one junction end may stem from a read error. The V and J genes are TRBV6-5 and TRBJ1-2; TRBD1 matches 11 bases. Germline V CDR1 and CDR2: MNHEY, SVGAGI. CDR3 size: 13 residues. The CDR3 is CASSYSRTGGVSF. The CDR3 coding sequence is TGTGCCAGCAGTTACTCCCGGACAGGGGGCGTCTCCTTC.

Concerning this clonotype itself: A junction end diverges from the germline sequence, so it may reflect a read error. V and J are TRBV18 and TRBJ1-1; D is possibly TRBD1 (5 bases). The CDR3 sequence is 14 residues long. CDR1 KGHSH and CDR2 LQKENI come from the germline V gene. CDR3 protein: CARSPGQANTEAFF. Written as DNA, the CDR3 is TGTGCCAGATCACCAGGGCAGGCGAACACTGAAGCTTTCTTT.

The CDR3 DNA reads TGTGCCGTGGGGGGCCGAAGCAGAGAGACCCAGTACTTC. Encoded protein: CAVGGRSRETQYF. This chain connects TRBV15 to TRBJ2-5, with D perhaps matching TRBD1 or TRBD2 (6 bases each). The CDR3 loop spans 13 amino acids. Germline CDR1 and CDR2: LNHNV and YYDKDF (reference sequence). The V gene lost 11 bases and the J gene lost 4 bases, with 17 bases spanning the gap.

This clonotype has just a few counts. This chain joins TRBV7-2 and TRBJ1-3; D gene uncertain. With 5 bases removed from V and 0 bases from J, the gap between germline ends came to 11 bases. CDR3 length: 15 residues. Germline CDR1 SGHTA, CDR2 FQGNSA. The CDR3 protein is CASSPRAVSGNTIYF. DNA for the CDR3: TGTGCCAGCAGCCCCCGGGCCGTCTCTGGAAACACCATATATTTT.

This clonotype was detected ten times or more. The chain links TRBV11-2 to TRBJ2-5; a possible D gene is TRBD1 (5 bases). The germline V gene encodes CDR1 SGHAT and CDR2 FQNNGV. V was trimmed by 5 bases and J by 0 bases, leaving 13 bases between them. The CDR3 loop spans 15 amino acids. CDR3 residues: CASSPGRQYQETQYF. The CDR3, as DNA: TGTGCCAGCAGCCCGGGTAGACAGTACCAAGAGACCCAGTACTTC.

J is TRBJ1-2 and V is TRBV3-1; D is undetermined. Trimming shortened V by 0 bases and J by 2 bases, and 10 bases separated the two germline ends. The CDR3 totals 15 residues. Germline CDR1 and CDR2: LGHDT and YNNKEL (reference sequence). The CDR3 region has the DNA TGTGCCAGCAGCCAAGAAGCGTGGCAGAACTATGGCTACACCTTC. It specifies CASSQEAWQNYGYTF. The full variable domain, rest sourced from reference TRBV3-1 and TRBJ1-2, is DTAVSQTPKYLVTQMGNDKSIKCEQNLGHDTMYWYKQDSKKFLKIMFSYNNKELIINETVPNRFSPKSPDKAHLNLHINSLELGDSAVYFCASSQEAWQNYGYTFGSGTRLTVV.

This clonotype was detected only a few times. A much bigger clone sits one base away, suggesting this may be a read error. CDR3: CASSYSGLAGEETQFF. CDR3 coding DNA: TGTGCCAGCAGTTACTCGGGACTAGCGGGGGAAGAGACCCAGTTCTTC. The chain recombines TRBV6-5 with TRBJ2-1; 14 bases match TRBD2. V trimming: 0 bases; J trimming: 13 bases; junction bases outside the gene matches: 8. The CDR3 is 16 residues long. Germline V CDR1 and CDR2: MNHEY, SVGAGI.

This clonotype was detected ten times or more. The J gene is TRBJ2-5, the V gene TRBV7-9; the match to TRBD1 covers 7 bases. Germline V lookup: CDR1 SEHNR, CDR2 FQNEAQ (reference sequence). The CDR3 is 15 residues long. Trimming removed 3 bases from V and 5 bases from J; junction bases left unmatched: 9. As DNA, the CDR3 is TGTGCCAGCAGCTTTGGTGACAGGGTGTGGGAGACCCAGTACTTC. Translation: CASSFGDRVWETQYF.

The V gene is TRBV28, the J gene TRBJ2-5; 8 nucleotides align to TRBD1. The J call may be mistaken, given a closer DNA end match to TRBJ2-7. CDR1 is MDHEN, CDR2 SYDVKM, per germline. CDR3 length equals 15 residues. DNA of the CDR3: TGTGCCAGCAGTTTACCCGGACAGGGAGGCAACGAGCAGTACTTC. Its translation is CASSLPGQGGNEQYF.

The chain is built from TRBV5-1 and TRBJ2-7; maybe TRBD1 (6 bases). Germline V gene sequence: CDR1 SGHRS, CDR2 YFSETQ. Trimming stripped 0 bases from V and 4 bases from J, with 11 bases between. This CDR3 has 14 residues. CDR3 sequence: CASSLEQGAYEQYF. The CDR3 DNA sequence: TGCGCCAGCAGCTTGGAACAGGGCGCTTACGAGCAGTACTTC.

The chain recombines TRBV20-1 with TRBJ2-4; 7 bases line up with TRBD1. Germline CDR1 DFQATT, CDR2 SNEGSKA (reference sequence). The CDR3 loop spans 16 amino acids. V lost 2 bases, J lost 6 bases, and 13 bases stayed unmatched. CDR3 nucleotides: TGCAGTGCTAGACCACTGACCGACAGGGTAGGAAACATTCAGTACTTC. Translated, it gives CSARPLTDRVGNIQYF.

The chain employs TRBV20-1 and TRBJ1-1, with 8 bases identical to TRBD1. The CDR3 length is 15 residues. Unmatched junction bases numbered 4, after V lost 1 base and J lost 0 bases. Germline V CDR1 and CDR2: DFQATT, SNEGSKA (reference sequence). The CDR3 loop reads CSARGQGSVNTEAFF. The CDR3, as DNA: TGCAGTGCTAGAGGACAGGGGTCGGTGAACACTGAAGCTTTCTTT.

The sample holds a few counts of this clonotype. The rearrangement joins TRBV25-1 to TRBJ2-2; D remains unclear. CDR3 length equals 13 residues. The V and J ends lost 7 bases and 7 bases respectively, with 13 bases between them. Germline V CDR1 and CDR2: MGHDK, SYGVNS. The CDR3 coding sequence is TGTGCCAGCACAACAAATCTTTACGGGGAGCTGTTTTTT. Encoded protein: CASTTNLYGELFF.

This clonotype was seen a handful of times. The V and J genes are TRBV6-6 and TRBJ2-1; the D call may be TRBD1 or TRBD2 (5 bases each). The J call may not be correct, given that the DNA end is closer to TRBJ2-5. Germline V gene data show CDR1 as MNHNY and CDR2 as SVGAGI (reference sequence). There are 14 residues in the CDR3. The CDR3 sequence: CASSYSGPGETQYF. The CDR3 DNA is TGTGCCAGCAGTTACTCGGGACCGGGGGAGACCCAGTACTTC.

This clonotype has a handful of counts. The rearrangement links TRBV27 to TRBJ2-7; 9 bases align to TRBD1. CDR1 MNHEY and CDR2 SMNVEV come from the germline V gene (reference sequence). The CDR3 length is 15 residues. J gave up 3 bases and V 3 bases, and 6 bases lay outside the gene matches. The CDR3 nucleotides read TGTGCCAGCAGTTTTCGGGACAGGGACATCTACGAGCAGTACTTC. This sequence encodes CASSFRDRDIYEQYF.

The rearrangement uses TRBV29-1 and TRBJ2-1; D gene uncertain. Germline CDR1 SQVTM, CDR2 ANQGSEA. The CDR3 extends over 13 amino acids. V lost 7 bases, J lost 0 bases, and 10 bases lay in between. This CDR3 reads CSGWASSYNEQFF. CDR3 DNA: TGCAGCGGATGGGCAAGCTCCTACAATGAGCAGTTCTTC.

The rearrangement uses TRBV12-5 and TRBJ1-1; D remains ambiguous. The CDR3 length is 18 residues. Trimming shortened V by 3 bases and J by 4 bases, and 24 bases separated the two germline ends. The germline V gene has CDR1 LGHNT and CDR2 FRNRAP. The CDR3 bases are TGTGCTAGTGGTTTATCGATCAAGTGGGAGGGAGTCGGCACTGAAGCTTTCTTT. Translated: CASGLSIKWEGVGTEAFF. Based on the CDR3 plus reference TRBV12-5 and TRBJ1-1, the full variable domain is DARVTQTPRHKVTEMGQEVTMRCQPILGHNTVFWYRQTMMQGLELLAYFRNRAPLDDSGMPKDRFSAEMPDATLATLKIQPSEPRDSAVYFCASGLSIKWEGVGTEAFFGQGTRLTVV.

The chain carries TRBV7-9 and TRBJ2-3; TRBD2 matches 7 bases. The germline CDR1 and CDR2 sequences are SEHNR and FQNEAQ (reference sequence). The CDR3 runs to 14 residues. V dropped 2 bases and J dropped 2; count of bases not matched to a gene: 1. The CDR3 DNA sequence: TGTGCCAGCAGCTTAAGCGGGGCCACAGATACGCAGTATTTT. Translated, it gives CASSLSGATDTQYF.

This clonotype appeared a few times. The gene calls are TRBV20-1 and TRBJ2-5; 12 bases fit TRBD2. Looked up from germline, CDR1 is DFQATT and CDR2 is SNEGSKA (reference sequence). Losses at the gene ends were 5 bases for V and 3 bases for J; bases not matched to a gene: 7. CDR3 length: 15 amino acids. This chain's CDR3 is CSADSRLAGEETQYF. In DNA, the CDR3 is TGCAGTGCTGATTCCCGACTAGCGGGGGAAGAGACCCAGTACTTC.

The rearrangement links TRBV18 to TRBJ2-3; possibly TRBD2 for D (5 bases). CDR3 length equals 14 residues. V shed 4 bases and J shed 4 bases, with 12 bases lying between them. Germline V gene sequence: CDR1 KGHSH, CDR2 LQKENI. The CDR3 DNA reads TGTGCCAGCTCACTTCAAGCGGTCGCAGATACGCAGTATTTT. Amino acid sequence: CASSLQAVADTQYF.

This clonotype showed up just a few times. The chain links TRBV20-1 to TRBJ2-5, with no clear D. Germline CDR1 reads DFQATT; CDR2 reads SNEGSKA (reference sequence). V lost 2 bases, J lost 5 bases, and 6 bases lay in between. The CDR3 has 11 amino acids. DNA for the CDR3: TGCAGTGCTAGAAAGATCGAGACCCAGTACTTC. Translation gives CSARKIETQYF.

This clonotype was observed a handful of times. This chain joins TRBV7-8 and TRBJ1-2; D possibly corresponds to TRBD1 (6 bases). V dropped 4 bases and J dropped 8 bases, with 14 bases sitting between them. Per the germline V gene, CDR1 is SGHVS and CDR2 is FQNEAQ. The CDR3 length is 13 residues. This chain's CDR3 is CASSYTQGLGYTF. CDR3 coding DNA: TGTGCCAGCAGCTACACCCAGGGGCTAGGCTACACCTTC.

V is TRBV7-2 and J is TRBJ1-2; no clear D. With 1 base removed from V and 6 bases from J, the gap between germline ends came to 9 bases. The CDR3 extends over 13 amino acids. The V gene's germline CDR1 is SGHTA and CDR2 FQGNSA. CDR3 DNA sequence: TGTGCCAGCAGCTTAGGGGTGGGCCATGGCTACACCTTC. Its protein product is CASSLGVGHGYTF.

This chain uses TRBV7-9 with TRBJ1-2; weak D call: TRBD1 (5 bases). The CDR3 totals 13 residues. V lost 2 bases to trimming and J lost 8 bases, with 12 bases between them. Germline V gene sequence: CDR1 SEHNR, CDR2 FQNEAQ (reference sequence). Here the CDR3 reads CASSLLGAGGYTF. The CDR3 DNA sequence: TGTGCCAGCAGCTTACTAGGGGCGGGCGGCTACACCTTC.

This clonotype has only a few counts. This chain links TRBV2 with TRBJ2-2; D unclear. Germline V gene sequence: CDR1 SNHLY, CDR2 FYNNEI. The CDR3 runs 15 residues. Trimming took off 8 bases at V and 0 bases at J, with 13 bases between the two ends. The CDR3 here is CASGRDFPNTGELFF. For the CDR3, the DNA is TGTGCCAGCGGTCGAGACTTCCCGAACACCGGGGAGCTGTTTTTT.

This clonotype was detected a few times. The chain recombines TRBV24-1 with TRBJ2-7; the match to TRBD1 covers 9 bases. V lost 6 bases, J lost 0 bases, and 2 bases stayed unmatched. The CDR3 is 14 amino acids. The V gene's germline CDR1 is KGHDR and CDR2 SFDVKD. CDR3 nucleotides: TGTGCCACCAGTACGACAGGGGGCTCCTACGAGCAGTACTTC. Amino acids: CATSTTGGSYEQYF.

This chain connects TRBV7-2 to TRBJ2-1; 8 bases are shared with TRBD1. The J call is uncertain, as TRBJ2-5 better fits the DNA end. The CDR3 runs 15 residues. Germline CDR1 reads SGHTA; CDR2 reads FQGNSA. This CDR3 is CASSNQGARRETQYF. The DNA for the CDR3 is TGTGCCAGCAGTAATCAGGGGGCGAGGCGAGAGACCCAGTACTTC.